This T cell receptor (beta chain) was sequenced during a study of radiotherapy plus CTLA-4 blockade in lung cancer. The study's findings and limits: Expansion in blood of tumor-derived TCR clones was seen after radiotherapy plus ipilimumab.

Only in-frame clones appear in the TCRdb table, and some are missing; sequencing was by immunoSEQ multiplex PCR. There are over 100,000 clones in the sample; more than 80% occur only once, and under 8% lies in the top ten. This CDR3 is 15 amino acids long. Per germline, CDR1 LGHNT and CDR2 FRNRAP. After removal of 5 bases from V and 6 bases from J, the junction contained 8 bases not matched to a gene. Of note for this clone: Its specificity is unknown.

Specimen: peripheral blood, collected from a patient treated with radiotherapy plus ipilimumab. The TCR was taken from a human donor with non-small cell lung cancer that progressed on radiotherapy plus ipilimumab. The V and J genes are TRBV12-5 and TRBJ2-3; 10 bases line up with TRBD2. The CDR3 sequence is CASGPGLAEGDTQYF. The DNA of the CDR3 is TGTGCTAGTGGTCCAGGACTAGCGGAAGGGGATACGCAGTATTTT.